The 19 T cell receptor beta chains listed next were all sequenced from one sample in a study of blood T cell repertoires in COVID-19. TCRdb keeps only in-frame clones here, not all; method: immunoSEQ multiplex PCR. The table lists 71,000 or so clones, roughly 82% of them singletons. The sample taken for sequencing was peripheral blood. These receptors were obtained from a man in his fifties with acute or convalescent COVID-19.

In nucleotides, the CDR3 is TGCGCCAGCAGCTCCGGGACTAGCGGGAGGGGAGATACGCAGTATTTT. Protein: CASSSGTSGRGDTQYF. This chain links TRBV5-1 with TRBJ2-3, with TRBD2 matching over 16 bases. CDR1 is SGHRS, CDR2 YFSETQ, per germline. The length of the CDR3 is 16 residues. Trimming at V came to 3 bases and at J to 5 bases, leaving 3 bases not matched to a gene.

The chain uses TRBV4-2 and TRBJ1-5, with TRBD1 identical over 9 bases. This CDR3 region has 15 residues. Germline V gene data show CDR1 as LGHNA and CDR2 as YNFKEQ. Trimming at V came to 1 base and at J to 6 bases, leaving 4 bases not matched to a gene. The CDR3 region has the DNA TGTGCCAGCAGCCAAGGGGACAGGGAACTTCAGCCCCAGCATTTT. Translated, it gives CASSQGDRELQPQHF.

The chain uses TRBV7-2 and TRBJ1-1; D ambiguous. The CDR3 totals 13 residues. The germline gives CDR1 SGHTA, CDR2 FQGNSA. The ends were cut back, 3 bases at V and 7 bases at J, with 12 bases in the middle. The CDR3 spells CASSFYDGSEAFF. CDR3 bases: TGTGCCAGCAGCTTTTATGACGGGAGTGAAGCTTTCTTT.

The chain couples TRBV9 to TRBJ2-7, with unresolved D. Germline CDR1 is SGDLS and CDR2 is YYNGEE. V gave up 0 bases and J gave up 1 base, with 11 bases separating them. The CDR3 extends over 15 amino acids. The CDR3 protein is CASSVDPGSSYEQYF. As DNA, the CDR3 is TGTGCCAGCAGCGTAGATCCTGGCAGTTCCTACGAGCAGTACTTC.

The chain joins TRBV28 to TRBJ1-5; tentative D call: TRBD1 (5 bases). Trimming took off 1 base at V and 5 bases at J, with 12 bases between the two ends. This CDR3 has 15 amino acids. Germline V CDR1 and CDR2: MDHEN, SYDVKM. CDR3 sequence (DNA): TGTGCCAGCAGTTTATTGGGGCAGCAACATCAGCCCCAGCATTTT. Translating gives CASSLLGQQHQPQHF.

The chain combines TRBV11-2 with TRBJ1-1, with D unclear. The CDR3 loop spans 13 amino acids. The V end was cut by 0 bases, the J end by 1 base, with 3 bases between. Looked up from germline, CDR1 is SGHAT and CDR2 is FQNNGV. CDR3 sequence: CASSLDRNTEAFF. In nucleotides, the CDR3 is TGTGCCAGCAGCTTAGACAGGAACACTGAAGCTTTCTTT.

The gene calls are TRBV7-2 and TRBJ2-7; 8 positions agree with TRBD1. This CDR3 is built from 15 residues. Germline assignment: CDR1 SGHTA and CDR2 FQGNSA. V was clipped by 5 bases and J by 2 bases; unmatched bases: 8. The CDR3 spells CASSPQDRDPYEQYF. The DNA for the CDR3 is TGTGCCAGCAGCCCTCAGGACAGGGACCCCTACGAGCAGTACTTC.

The chain is built from TRBV10-2 and TRBJ2-2; D remains unclear. Trimming left V 4 bases short and J 3 bases short, with 9 bases between. Looked up from germline, CDR1 is WSHSY and CDR2 is SAAADI. The CDR3 runs 14 residues. The CDR3 reads CASSVTGDTGELFF. Here the CDR3 DNA reads TGCGCCAGCAGTGTGACTGGAGACACCGGGGAGCTGTTTTTT.

In this sample, this clone turned up once. The chain uses TRBV19 and TRBJ1-4, with TRBD1 matching 12 bases. The CDR3 runs to 15 residues. Germline CDR1 LNHDA, CDR2 SQIVND (reference sequence). After removal of 3 bases from V and 10 bases from J, the junction contained 6 bases not matched to a gene. The CDR3 protein is CASSISGTGGGKLFF. The DNA for the CDR3 is TGTGCCAGTAGTATCTCCGGGACAGGGGGCGGAAAACTGTTTTTT.

The V call is TRBV28, the J call TRBJ2-7, with TRBD2 matching 7 bases. CDR1 MDHEN and CDR2 SYDVKM come from the germline V gene. CDR3 length: 15 amino acids. V shed 2 bases, J shed 0 bases, and the junction held 4 bases outside the gene matches. CDR3: CASSLGEGSSYEQYF. DNA for the CDR3: TGTGCCAGCAGTTTAGGGGAGGGCAGCTCCTACGAGCAGTACTTC.

The chain employs TRBV7-2 and TRBJ1-4; no clear D. The V end was cut by 3 bases, the J end by 3 bases, with 8 bases between. Germline CDR1 reads SGHTA; CDR2 reads FQGNSA. The length of the CDR3 is 14 residues. The DNA of the CDR3 is TGTGCCAGCAGCTTTGTCGACTCTAATGAAAAACTGTTTTTT. Translated: CASSFVDSNEKLFF.

V usage is TRBV11-2 and J usage is TRBJ2-7; tentative D call: TRBD1 (5 bases). CDR3 length equals 15 residues. Germline V CDR1 and CDR2: SGHAT, FQNNGV. V gave up 3 bases and J gave up 6 bases, with 18 bases separating them. The CDR3 region has the DNA TGTGCCAGCAGCTTGGAAGGACAAGCTTCGGGCGAGCAGTACTTC. This gives the protein CASSLEGQASGEQYF.

The chain employs TRBV5-1 and TRBJ1-1, with TRBD1 as a possible D gene (5 bases). Germline values: CDR1 SGHRS, CDR2 YFSETQ. This CDR3 is 18 amino acids long. V lost 3 bases, J lost 6 bases, and 27 bases lay in between. CDR3 sequence (DNA): TGCGCCAGCAGCTCGACCAAAGGGGCGGTAAGGAACATGGCTGAAGCTTTCTTT. Its protein is CASSSTKGAVRNMAEAFF.

V gene TRBV30 combines with J gene TRBJ2-7; possible D gene TRBD1, 5 bases. The germline V gene encodes CDR1 GTSNPN and CDR2 SVGIG (reference sequence). CDR3 size: 15 residues. Deletions cut 0 bases from V and 7 bases from J, with 19 bases between. The chain's CDR3 is CAWSVGSGFLVEQYF. DNA for the CDR3: TGTGCCTGGAGTGTAGGGTCAGGGTTTTTGGTGGAGCAGTACTTC.

This clone was found once. Here the CDR3 reads CAISEGGWYNQETQYF. The DNA of the CDR3 is TGTGCCATCAGCGAGGGGGGGTGGTACAACCAAGAGACCCAGTACTTC. The rearrangement links TRBV10-3 to TRBJ2-5; D perhaps matches TRBD2 (7 bases). This CDR3 is built from 16 residues. Germline V gene data show CDR1 as ENHRY and CDR2 as SYGVKD. V lost 6 bases and J lost 0, with 17 bases in between.

This chain uses TRBV4-3 with TRBJ2-3; a possible D gene is TRBD1 (6 bases). V was pared by 6 bases and J by 0 bases, with 10 bases between. The CDR3 loop spans 14 amino acids. CDR1 and CDR2 (germline): LGHNA, YSLEER. The CDR3 is CASSYRVSTDTQYF. The CDR3 DNA reads as TGCGCCAGCAGTTACAGGGTAAGCACAGATACGCAGTATTTT.

The chain is built from TRBV2 and TRBJ2-1; possible D gene TRBD2, 5 bases. The V end was cut by 3 bases, the J end by 0 bases, with 6 bases between. CDR1 and CDR2 from the germline V gene are SNHLY and FYNNEI. This CDR3 spans 14 amino acids. Here the CDR3 reads CASSDRGSYNEQFF. Written as DNA, the CDR3 is TGTGCCAGCAGTGACCGGGGCTCCTACAATGAGCAGTTCTTC. The full variable domain, rest sourced from reference TRBV2 and TRBJ2-1, is EPEVTQTPSHQVTQMGQEVILRCVPISNHLYFYWYRQILGQKVEFLVSFYNNEISEKSEIFDDQFSVERPDGSNFTLKIRSTKLEDSAMYFCASSDRGSYNEQFFGPGTRLTVL.

The gene calls are TRBV6-2 or TRBV6-3 and TRBJ2-7; 13 bases map to TRBD2. CDR3 size: 15 residues. V gave up 5 bases and J gave up 2 bases; unmatched junction bases: 3. Germline-derived CDR1 and CDR2 are MNHEY and SVGEGT. The CDR3 here is CASSLTSGGTYEQYF. The DNA for the CDR3 is TGTGCCAGCAGTCTGACTAGCGGGGGGACCTACGAGCAGTACTTC.

The chain recombines TRBV10-2 with TRBJ2-7, with D maybe TRBD1 (6 bases). Per the germline V gene, CDR1 is WSHSY and CDR2 is SAAADI. The CDR3 length is 13 residues. V lost 7 bases to trimming and J lost 2 bases, with 12 bases between them. The CDR3 loop is CASIKTGTYEQYF. The CDR3 DNA is TGCGCCAGCATTAAGACAGGCACCTACGAGCAGTACTTC.